This TCR beta chain originates from a study of monozygotic twins with inflammatory bowel disease. Remarks on this clonotype: Antigen unknown.

The CDR3 has 12 amino acids. The V gene's germline CDR1 is SGHKS and CDR2 YYEKEE (reference sequence). Regarding the study as a whole: IBD patients carried less diverse TCRbeta repertoires (inverse Simpson) than healthy co-twins.

With roughly 16 and 10 cycles respectively, two nested PCRs were carried out on TCRalpha and TCRbeta cDNA. TCRdb re-called the 5' RACE reads; one entry per CDR3 protein, DNA not given. Seen in this sample are some 400,000 distinct CDR3 sequences; the ten most common clones hold around 2.4%. The sequence derives from a human donor with ulcerative colitis or Crohn's disease, or a healthy co-twin of an affected twin (not recorded which). Sequencing was carried out using blood. The chain employs TRBV5-5 and TRBJ1-1. CDR3 in amino acids: CASSLEFIEAFF.